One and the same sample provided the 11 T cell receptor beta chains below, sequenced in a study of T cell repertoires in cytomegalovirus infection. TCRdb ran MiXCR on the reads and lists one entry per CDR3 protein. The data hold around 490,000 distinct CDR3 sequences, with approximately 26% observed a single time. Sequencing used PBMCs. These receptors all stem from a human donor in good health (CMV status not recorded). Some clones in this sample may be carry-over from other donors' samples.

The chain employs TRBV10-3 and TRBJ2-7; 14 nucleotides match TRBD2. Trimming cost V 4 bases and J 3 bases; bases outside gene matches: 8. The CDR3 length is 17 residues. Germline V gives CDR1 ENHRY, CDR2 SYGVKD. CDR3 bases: TGTGCCATCAGTGCCGTCGGGACTAGCGGGAGTTACTACGAGCAGTACTTC. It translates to CAISAVGTSGSYYEQYF.

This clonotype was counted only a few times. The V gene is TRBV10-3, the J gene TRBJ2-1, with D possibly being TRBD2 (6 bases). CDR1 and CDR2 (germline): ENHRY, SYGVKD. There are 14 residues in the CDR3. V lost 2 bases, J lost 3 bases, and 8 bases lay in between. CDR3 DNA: TGTGCCATCAGTGAGCGGGAGTACTACAATGAGCAGTTCTTC. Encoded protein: CAISEREYYNEQFF.

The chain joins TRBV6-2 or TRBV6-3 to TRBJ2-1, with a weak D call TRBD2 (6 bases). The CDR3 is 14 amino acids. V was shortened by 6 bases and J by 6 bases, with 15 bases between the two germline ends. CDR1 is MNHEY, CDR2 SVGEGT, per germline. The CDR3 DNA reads TGTGCCAGCAGCTCAGGCGGGGTTACCAATGAGCAGTTCTTC. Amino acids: CASSSGGVTNEQFF.

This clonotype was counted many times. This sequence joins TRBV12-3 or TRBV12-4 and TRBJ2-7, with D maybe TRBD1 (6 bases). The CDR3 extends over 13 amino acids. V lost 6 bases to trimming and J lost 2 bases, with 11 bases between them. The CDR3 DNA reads TGTGCCAGCAGACCGACAGGTACCTACGAGCAGTACTTC. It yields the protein CASRPTGTYEQYF.

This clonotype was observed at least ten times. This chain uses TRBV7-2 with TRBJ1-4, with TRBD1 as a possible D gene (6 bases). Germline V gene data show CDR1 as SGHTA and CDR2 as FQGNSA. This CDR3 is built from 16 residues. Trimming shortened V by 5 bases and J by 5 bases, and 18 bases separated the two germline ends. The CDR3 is CASSRTQGRPNEKLFF. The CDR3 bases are TGTGCCAGCAGCCGGACCCAGGGGAGGCCGAATGAAAAACTGTTTTTT.

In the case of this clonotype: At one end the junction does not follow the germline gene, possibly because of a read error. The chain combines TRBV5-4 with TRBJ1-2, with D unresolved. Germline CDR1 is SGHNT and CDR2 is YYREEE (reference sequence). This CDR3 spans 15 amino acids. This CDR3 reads CASSPGSTGSVGYSF. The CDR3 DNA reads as TGTGCCAGCAGCCCAGGCTCGACGGGCAGCGTCGGCTACTCCTTC.

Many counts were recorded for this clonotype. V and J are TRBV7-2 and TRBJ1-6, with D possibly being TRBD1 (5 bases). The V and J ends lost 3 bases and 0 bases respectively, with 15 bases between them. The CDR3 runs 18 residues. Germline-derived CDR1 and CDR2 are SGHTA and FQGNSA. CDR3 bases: TGTGCCAGCAGCTTGAGGGCCAGGGCGGGCTCCTATAATTCACCCCTCCACTTT. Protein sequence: CASSLRARAGSYNSPLHF.

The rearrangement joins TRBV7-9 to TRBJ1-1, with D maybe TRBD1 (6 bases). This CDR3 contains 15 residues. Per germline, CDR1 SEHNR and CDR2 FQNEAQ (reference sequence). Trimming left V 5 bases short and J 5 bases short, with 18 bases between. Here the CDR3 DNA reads TGTGCCAGCAGCAACCGGGACATCTTGAGTACTGAAGCTTTCTTT. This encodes CASSNRDILSTEAFF.

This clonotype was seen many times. The CDR3 DNA reads as TGTGCCAGCAGCTTAGCTCCTATCCGGGGCTACACCTTC. Residues: CASSLAPIRGYTF. V usage is TRBV7-2 and J usage is TRBJ1-2; no clear D gene. The CDR3 totals 13 residues. Germline V lookup: CDR1 SGHTA, CDR2 FQGNSA. V was trimmed by 0 bases and J by 8 bases, leaving 10 bases between them.

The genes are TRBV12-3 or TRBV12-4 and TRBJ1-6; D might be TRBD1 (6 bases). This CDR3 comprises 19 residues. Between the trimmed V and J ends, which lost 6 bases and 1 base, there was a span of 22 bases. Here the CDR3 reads CASSPSQPGAGSYNSPLHF. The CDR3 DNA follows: TGTGCCAGCAGCCCATCTCAACCAGGGGCTGGGTCCTATAATTCACCCCTCCACTTT.

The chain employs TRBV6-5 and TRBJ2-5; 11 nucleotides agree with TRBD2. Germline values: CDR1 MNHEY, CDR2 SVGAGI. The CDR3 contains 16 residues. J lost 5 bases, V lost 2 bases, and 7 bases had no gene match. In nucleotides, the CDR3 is TGTGCCAGCAGTTACGGGGCGGCTAGCGGGAGGGAGACCCAGTACTTC. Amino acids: CASSYGAASGRETQYF.